A selection of T cell receptor beta chains follows, all from one sample in a study of shared clonotypes between healthy human individuals. Here immunoSEQ multiplex PCR was the method, and the copy in TCRdb shows in-frame clones only, minus some. This sample carries 400,000 to 500,000 clones, 76% of them seen once, and the ten largest clones take around 13%. Sequencing was carried out using PBMCs. These TCRs come from a woman aged 40 to 50 in good health. Some clones in this sample may be carry-over from other donors' samples. Both conserved end residues are part of each CDR3. Each record gives: V gene, clone size, J gene, D gene, CDR3 DNA, CDR3 protein. D genes are given only for firm matches. A clone size is listed for some rows: how often the clone was seen (once, few, many), or a class if it is expanded.

TRBV2,NA,TRBJ2-7,NA,TGTGCCAGCAGTGAAGCGCGGGCCGGGGAGCAGTACTTC,CASSEARAGEQYF
TRBV30,NA,TRBJ2-7,NA,TGTGCCTGGAGTGTACTAGGCGGACGGAAGGGCTACGAGCAGTACTTC,CAWSVLGGRKGYEQYF
TRBV19,many,TRBJ1-5,NA,TGTGCCAGTAGTCGGGTCGGCCAGCCCCAGCATTTT,CASSRVGQPQHF
TRBV7-3,few,TRBJ2-1,NA,TGTGCCAGCAGCTTAGGCCCGGGGAATGAGCAGTTCTTC,CASSLGPGNEQFF
TRBV25-1,NA,TRBJ2-7,NA,TGTGCCAGCAGTCCTCAGGGTTCCTACGAGCAGTACTTC,CASSPQGSYEQYF
TRBV10-2,NA,TRBJ1-1,TRBD1,TGCGCCGGTACCAGCGGGACAGGGCGTTTCACTGAAGCTTTCTTT,CAGTSGTGRFTEAFF
TRBV5-1,NA,TRBJ2-5,NA,TGCGCCAGCAGCCCCGACAGCTTAGAGACCCAGTACTTC,CASSPDSLETQYF
TRBV5-8,NA,TRBJ2-6,NA,TGTGCCAGCAGCTTGGGGGGAAACTCTGGGGCCAACGTCCTGACTTTC,CASSLGGNSGANVLTF
TRBV6-4,NA,TRBJ2-1,TRBD2,TGTGCCAGCAGTGAAATGGGGCTAGCGGGAGATGAGCAGTTCTTC,CASSEMGLAGDEQFF
TRBV5-1,NA,TRBJ2-2,NA,TGCGCCAGCCGACAGGAATCGAACACCGGGGAGCTGTTTTTT,CASRQESNTGELFF
TRBV28,NA,TRBJ2-7,TRBD2,TGTGCCAGCAGTCCGGGACTAGCGGGCCCGTCCTACGAGCAGTACTTC,CASSPGLAGPSYEQYF
TRBV4-1,NA,TRBJ2-1,TRBD1,TGCGCCAGCAGCCGGCGCAACCTCGACAGGGTGAATGAGCAGTTCTTC,CASSRRNLDRVNEQFF
TRBV7-9,NA,TRBJ2-6,NA,TGTGCCAGCAGCTTATGGCGGGCAGCGGGTCCTCCCGGGGCCAACGTCCTGACTTTC,CASSLWRAAGPPGANVLTF
TRBV6-6,NA,TRBJ1-1,NA,TGTGCCAGCACCCTCAGGGAAAACACTGAAGCTTTCTTT,CASTLRENTEAFF
TRBV19,NA,TRBJ2-2,NA,TGTGCCAGTAGTATAAGCAGGGGAAACACCGGGGAGCTGTTTTTT,CASSISRGNTGELFF
TRBV5-1,NA,TRBJ2-3,NA,TGCGCCAGCAGTCGGGACCCGGGGCTAGCCACAGATACGCAGTATTTT,CASSRDPGLATDTQYF
TRBV18,NA,TRBJ2-5,NA,TGTGCCAGCTCACGGCAGGGTCAGGAGACCCAGTACTTC,CASSRQGQETQYF
TRBV21-1,NA,TRBJ2-7,NA,TGTGCCAGCAGCAAAGGAAGCGGGAGCTACGAGCAGTACTTC,CASSKGSGSYEQYF
TRBV7-9,NA,TRBJ2-7,TRBD2,TGTGCCAGCAGCTCATTAGCGGGAGGGCCAGGGGAGCAGTACTTC,CASSSLAGGPGEQYF
TRBV5-1,NA,TRBJ1-1,TRBD1,TGCGCCAGCAGTACACGACAGGGAGGTGGGAACACTGAAGCTTTCTTT,CASSTRQGGGNTEAFF
TRBV7-4,NA,TRBJ2-5,TRBD1,TGTGCCACCGGTGACAGGGTCACAGAGACTCAGTACTTC,CATGDRVTETQYF
TRBV21-1,NA,TRBJ1-1,NA,TGTGCCAGCAGCAAAGCGAAGGAACAGACCAAGAACACTGAAGCTTTCTTT,CASSKAKEQTKNTEAFF
TRBV5-6,NA,TRBJ2-7,TRBD1,TGTGCCAGCAGCTTATGGGACAGGTATACCTACGAGCAGTACTTC,CASSLWDRYTYEQYF
TRBV29-1,few,TRBJ2-1,TRBD2,TGCAGCGTAGTACTAGCGGGAGTCCCCTACAATGAGCAGTTCTTC,CSVVLAGVPYNEQFF
TRBV11-2,NA,TRBJ1-5,NA,TGTGCCAGCGGCTCCACGGGGGATAGCAATCAGCCCCAGCATTTT,CASGSTGDSNQPQHF
TRBV4-3,once,TRBJ1-3,TRBD1,TGCGCCAGCAGCCACGGACAGGGTGATTTCGCTGGAAACACCATATATTTT,CASSHGQGDFAGNTIYF
TRBV7-9,NA,TRBJ2-5,NA,TGTGCCAACAGCTTTTCTTCAGAGACCCAGTACTTC,CANSFSSETQYF
TRBV18,NA,TRBJ1-2,TRBD1,TGTGCCAGCTCACCGACCCAGGGGGCCTCTAACTATGGCTACACCTTC,CASSPTQGASNYGYTF
TRBV10-3,few,TRBJ2-5,TRBD2,TGTGCCATCAGTTCTCCCGGGGGGGAGACCCAGTACTTC,CAISSPGGETQYF
TRBV2,NA,TRBJ2-1,NA,TGTGCCAGCACAGTCGAGGCAGGCACCAATGAGCAGTTCTTC,CASTVEAGTNEQFF
TRBV11-2,NA,TRBJ2-1,NA,TGTGCCAGCAGCTTAGGCAGGGAGAATGAGCAGTTCTTC,CASSLGRENEQFF
TRBV6-4,NA,TRBJ2-1,TRBD2,TGTGCCAGCAGTGACTCGGGGACTACCTCCTACAATGAGCAGTTCTTC,CASSDSGTTSYNEQFF
TRBV5-6,NA,TRBJ2-7,NA,TGTGCCAGCAGCTCTATGTCGGGAAGGGAGCAGTACTTC,CASSSMSGREQYF
TRBV7-2,NA,TRBJ1-2,NA,TGTGCCAGCAGCTTCACAGGCGCCTATGGCTACACCTTC,CASSFTGAYGYTF
TRBV5-1,many,TRBJ2-2,TRBD1,TGCGCCAGCAGCCGGACAGGGGGCGCAAACACCGGGGAGCTGTTTTTT,CASSRTGGANTGELFF
TRBV11-2,NA,TRBJ1-3,NA,TGTGCCAGCAGCTTAGATCTTCCGGCAGGGGTCATCTCTGGAAACACCATATATTTT,CASSLDLPAGVISGNTIYF
TRBV9,NA,TRBJ2-1,NA,TGTGCCAGCAGCGTAGACCGGAGCTCCTACAATGAGCAGTTCTTC,CASSVDRSSYNEQFF
TRBV7-2,NA,TRBJ2-7,NA,TGTGCCAGCAGCTTAGCTGGGAAGAACTACGAGCAGTACTTC,CASSLAGKNYEQYF
TRBV28,NA,TRBJ1-4,NA,TGTGCCAGCAGTTTGGATAATATCGAAAAACTGTTTTTT,CASSLDNIEKLFF
TRBV7-3,NA,TRBJ1-1,NA,TGTGCCAGCAGCAGACAGGTTAATACTGAAGCTTTCTTT,CASSRQVNTEAFF
TRBV30,NA,TRBJ1-2,TRBD1,TGTGCCTGGAGGGTCACTACCGGGACAGGGGAGTACTATGGCTACACCTTC,CAWRVTTGTGEYYGYTF
TRBV9,NA,TRBJ2-1,TRBD2,TGTGCCAGCAGCCCGCGACTAGCGGGATACAATGAGCAGTTCTTC,CASSPRLAGYNEQFF
TRBV30,NA,TRBJ2-5,TRBD2,TGTGCCTGGAGTGTAACCGGGGGGCAAGAGACCCAGTACTTC,CAWSVTGGQETQYF
TRBV28,NA,TRBJ2-3,NA,TGTGCCAGCAGTCATGGCGTAGGAGGAGGCACAGATACGCAGTATTTT,CASSHGVGGGTDTQYF
TRBV28,NA,TRBJ2-7,TRBD2,TGTGCCAGCAGTCCAACTCCACAAAAGACTAGCGGCGTTGACTACGAGCAGTACTTC,CASSPTPQKTSGVDYEQYF
TRBV9,NA,TRBJ2-2,NA,TGTGCCAGCAGCGTAGTGGGGACCACCGGGGAGCTGTTTTTT,CASSVVGTTGELFF
TRBV10-3,NA,TRBJ2-7,TRBD1,TGTGCCATCAATCCGGGACAGGGGCCCTACGAGCAGTACTTC,CAINPGQGPYEQYF
TRBV2,NA,TRBJ2-7,NA,TGTGCCAGCAGCGCAGGGTTAAGAGGGTACGAGCAGTACTTC,CASSAGLRGYEQYF
TRBV5-1,few,TRBJ1-3,NA,TGCGCCAGCAGCTTAGAGGGATCTGGAAACACCATATATTTT,CASSLEGSGNTIYF
TRBV7-9,NA,TRBJ2-7,TRBD2,TGTGCCAGCAGCTTAGCGCTTGGCGGGGGACCCTACGAGCAGTACTTC,CASSLALGGGPYEQYF
TRBV6-1,NA,TRBJ1-3,NA,TGTGCCAGCACAGAAGAGGAGGGCTCTGGAAACACCATATATTTT,CASTEEEGSGNTIYF
TRBV19,few,TRBJ2-7,TRBD1,TGTGCCAGTAGTCCTGGGGACAGGGCGGTCCCGGGGGAGCAGTACTTC,CASSPGDRAVPGEQYF
TRBV6-1,NA,TRBJ2-7,NA,TGTGCCAGCAGTGAAGGGAGCCCCTATTGGCAGTACTTC,CASSEGSPYWQYF
TRBV6-6,NA,TRBJ2-7,NA,TGTGCCAGCAGTTACTGTAGCGGAGGGTACTCCTACGAGCAGTACTTC,CASSYCSGGYSYEQYF
TRBV4-2,NA,TRBJ2-7,TRBD1,TGTGCCAGCAGCCACCCCTCCCAGGGGGTGAGATCCTACGAGCAGTACTTC,CASSHPSQGVRSYEQYF
TRBV25-1,NA,TRBJ2-3,NA,TGTGCCAGCAGTTGGCCGAACACAGATACGCAGTATTTT,CASSWPNTDTQYF
TRBV13,many,TRBJ2-7,NA,TGTGCCAGCAGCCCTGGGCGGGCGCGACCTAACTACGAGCAGTACTTC,CASSPGRARPNYEQYF
TRBV9,NA,TRBJ2-6,NA,TGTGCCAGCAGCGCCGACCCCCAGGGGGGGTCTGGGGCCAACGTCCTGACTTTC,CASSADPQGGSGANVLTF
TRBV28,few,TRBJ2-7,TRBD1,TGTGCCAGCAGTTCGGACAGGAATTATAACTACGAGCAGTACTTC,CASSSDRNYNYEQYF
TRBV28,few,TRBJ2-7,NA,TGTGCCAGCACCGGCGCAAGTGGGTCCTACGAGCAGTACTTC,CASTGASGSYEQYF